Each of the 14 T cell receptor beta chains below was sequenced from the same sample in a study of regulatory T cells in long-lasting Graves disease. With iRepertoire HTBI primers and Arm-PCR of CDR3 regions, TCR beta libraries were built. TCRdb reprocessed the multiplex PCR reads via MiXCR and lists one record per CDR3 protein. The table lists hundreds of thousands of distinct CDR3 sequences, roughly 15% of them singletons. Regarding time point: newly diagnosed GD, antithyroid drugs for less than 3 months. From PBMCs, RNA was extracted and then used to make the TCR library. This sample also appeared in a second study, on T cells in Graves' hyperthyroidism and ophthalmopathy.

The sequencing here drew on peripheral blood mononuclear cells (PBMCs), taken at new diagnosis, from a patient treated with antithyroid drugs. These receptors all come from a woman in her 30s with Graves disease.

The chain has TRBV7-9 and TRBJ1-2; no firm D call. V was shortened by 3 bases and J by 3 bases, with 8 bases between the two germline ends. The germline V gene has CDR1 SEHNR and CDR2 FQNEAQ (reference sequence). This CDR3 is built from 13 residues. The CDR3 DNA follows: TGTGCCAGCAGCTTTTGGGGTGACTATGGCTACACCTTC. Its protein product is CASSFWGDYGYTF.

This clonotype showed up many times. This chain links TRBV20-1 with TRBJ2-1, with unresolved D. Germline V lookup: CDR1 DFQATT, CDR2 SNEGSKA (reference sequence). Between the trimmed V and J ends, which lost 0 bases and 3 bases, there was a span of 3 bases. This CDR3 has 12 residues. The CDR3 DNA reads TGCAGTGCTAGAGATAGCTACAATGAGCAGTTCTTC. This sequence encodes CSARDSYNEQFF.

This clonotype came up a few times. The V and J genes are TRBV6-5 and TRBJ2-4; 8 positions match TRBD2. This CDR3 region has 15 residues. Per germline, CDR1 MNHEY and CDR2 SVGAGI. After removal of 2 bases from V and 7 bases from J, the junction contained 7 bases not matched to a gene. Written as DNA, the CDR3 is TGTGCCAGCAGTTACCTAGCGGGCCCGGGGAACATTCAGTACTTC. Its protein is CASSYLAGPGNIQYF.

The chain couples TRBV2 to TRBJ2-3, with 8 bases fitting TRBD1. V was clipped by 4 bases and J by 4 bases; unmatched bases: 7. CDR3 length equals 15 residues. CDR1 and CDR2 from the germline V gene are SNHLY and FYNNEI. In DNA form, the CDR3 reads TGTGCCAGCAGTGGTAACAGGGGGTTGGCAGATACGCAGTATTTT. It yields the protein CASSGNRGLADTQYF.

This clonotype has ten or more counts. The chain has TRBV2 and TRBJ2-7; no reliable D call. The CDR3 runs 12 residues. In germline, CDR1 is SNHLY, CDR2 FYNNEI. V lost 6 bases and J 6 bases, leaving 12 bases between the germline ends. CDR3 nucleotides: TGTGCCAGCAGGTTAGATCCCACCGAGCAGTACTTC. This encodes CASRLDPTEQYF.

Worth noting for this clonotype: A much larger clone sits a single nucleotide away, making a read error possible. V is TRBV28 and J is TRBJ2-1, with 8 nucleotides matching TRBD1. Germline V gene sequence: CDR1 MDHEN, CDR2 SYDVKM. J was trimmed by 7 bases and V by 8 bases; bases with no gene match: 10. The CDR3 has 14 amino acids. The CDR3 DNA is TGTGCCAGCTTCAAGGGCAGGGGGCTGAATGAGCAGTTCTTC. This gives the protein CASFKGRGLNEQFF.

This clonotype was counted between two and nine times. V gene TRBV30 combines with J gene TRBJ1-1; maybe TRBD1 (6 bases). Germline V gene lookup returns CDR1 GTSNPN and CDR2 SVGIG (reference sequence). V lost 0 bases to trimming and J lost 5 bases, with 10 bases between them. This CDR3 contains 13 residues. The CDR3 reads CAWSVTGMTEAFF. In nucleotides, the CDR3 is TGTGCCTGGAGTGTAACAGGGATGACTGAAGCTTTCTTT.

V usage is TRBV19 and J usage is TRBJ2-6; 7 bases align to TRBD1. Germline V gives CDR1 LNHDA, CDR2 SQIVND (reference sequence). V gave up 10 bases and J gave up 2 bases; unmatched junction bases: 8. This CDR3 has 15 amino acids. In DNA form, the CDR3 reads TGTGCCACCGGGACAGTACTAACTGGGGCCAACGTCCTGACTTTC. Its translation is CATGTVLTGANVLTF.

The chain joins TRBV15 to TRBJ2-2; 7 nucleotides agree with TRBD1. The CDR3 is made up of 17 amino acids. Trimming took 0 bases from V and 2 from J; bases not matched to a gene: 6. The V gene's germline CDR1 is LNHNV and CDR2 YYDKDF (reference sequence). CDR3 loop: CATSRDPGTVNTGELFF. In DNA form, the CDR3 reads TGTGCCACCAGCAGAGATCCCGGGACAGTTAACACCGGGGAGCTGTTTTTT.

This clonotype has at least ten counts. This chain links TRBV3-1 with TRBJ1-3; no clear D. CDR1 and CDR2 from the germline V gene are LGHDT and YNNKEL (reference sequence). This CDR3 contains 12 residues. Trimming cost V 5 bases and J 1 base, with 3 bases left between them. The CDR3, as DNA: TGTGCCAGCAGCAGATCTGGAAACACCATATATTTT. It codes for CASSRSGNTIYF.

This clonotype was detected ten times or more. This chain uses TRBV9 with TRBJ1-1, with D unresolved. The CDR3 has 14 residues. V was shortened by 4 bases and J by 0 bases, with 10 bases between the two germline ends. CDR1 is SGDLS, CDR2 YYNGEE, per germline. CDR3 nucleotides: TGTGCCAGCAGCAAAACAGACATGAACACTGAAGCTTTCTTT. Translation: CASSKTDMNTEAFF.

The gene calls are TRBV10-3 and TRBJ1-1; D uncertain. There are 12 residues in the CDR3. V lost 3 bases to trimming and J lost 7 bases, with 9 bases between them. Per germline, CDR1 ENHRY and CDR2 SYGVKD. CDR3 amino acids: CAISDDPHEAFF. As DNA, the CDR3 is TGTGCCATCAGTGATGACCCTCATGAAGCTTTCTTT.

This clonotype has only a few counts. This chain joins TRBV5-1 and TRBJ2-1, with D unclear. The CDR3 length is 14 residues. The germline V gene has CDR1 SGHRS and CDR2 YFSETQ. Trimming took 4 bases from V and 8 from J, leaving 16 bases between them. This CDR3 is CASSRVASSDEQFF. The DNA of the CDR3 is TGCGCCAGCAGCCGCGTCGCTTCGAGCGATGAGCAGTTCTTC.

About this clonotype itself: A much larger clone is a single base away; this may be a read error. This chain connects TRBV6-1 to TRBJ2-7, with 14 nucleotides matching TRBD2. V was pared by 6 bases and J by 1 base, with 11 bases of the junction left unmatched. CDR1 is MNHNS and CDR2 is SASEGT in the germline V gene. The CDR3 covers 18 residues. The CDR3 DNA follows: TGTGCCAGCAGAGGGACTAGCGGGAGATCCCTCCCATCCTACGAGCAGTACTTC. Amino acid sequence: CASRGTSGRSLPSYEQYF.